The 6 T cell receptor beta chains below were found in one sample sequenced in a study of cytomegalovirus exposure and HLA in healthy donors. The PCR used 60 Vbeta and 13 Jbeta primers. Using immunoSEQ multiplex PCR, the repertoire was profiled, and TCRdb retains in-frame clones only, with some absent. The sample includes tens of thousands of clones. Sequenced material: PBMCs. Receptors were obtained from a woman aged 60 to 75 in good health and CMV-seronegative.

The CDR3 protein is CASSLTPGEYSYGYTF. The CDR3 nucleotides read TGTGCCAGCAGTTTAACCCCAGGGGAGTATAGCTATGGCTACACCTTC. The chain combines TRBV28 with TRBJ1-2, with a possible D match to TRBD1 (6 bases). Trimming took off 2 bases at V and 4 bases at J, with 17 bases between the two ends. From germline, CDR1 is MDHEN and CDR2 SYDVKM. This CDR3 region has 16 residues.

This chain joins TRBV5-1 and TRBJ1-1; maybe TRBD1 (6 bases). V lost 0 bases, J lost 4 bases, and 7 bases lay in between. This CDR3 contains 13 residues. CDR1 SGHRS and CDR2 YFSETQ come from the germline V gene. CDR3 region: CASSLEGGTEAFF. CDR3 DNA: TGCGCCAGCAGCTTGGAAGGGGGCACTGAAGCTTTCTTT.

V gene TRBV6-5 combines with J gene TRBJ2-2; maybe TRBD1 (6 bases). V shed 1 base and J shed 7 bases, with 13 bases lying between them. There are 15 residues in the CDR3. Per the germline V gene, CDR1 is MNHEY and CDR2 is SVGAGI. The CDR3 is CASSYFSGAVGELFF. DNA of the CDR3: TGTGCCAGCAGTTACTTTTCAGGGGCTGTCGGGGAGCTGTTTTTT.

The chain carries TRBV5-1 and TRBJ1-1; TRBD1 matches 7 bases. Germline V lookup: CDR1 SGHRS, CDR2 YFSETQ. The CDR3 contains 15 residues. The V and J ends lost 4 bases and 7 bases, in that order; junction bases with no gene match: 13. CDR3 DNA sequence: TGCGCCAGCAGCGAACCCGGGACAGACATAGTTGAAGCTTTCTTT. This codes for CASSEPGTDIVEAFF.

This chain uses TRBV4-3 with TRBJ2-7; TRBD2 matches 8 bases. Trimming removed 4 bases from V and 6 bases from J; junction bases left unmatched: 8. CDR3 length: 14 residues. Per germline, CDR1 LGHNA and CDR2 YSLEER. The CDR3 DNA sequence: TGCGCCAGCAGCCCTGCCGGGACTAGGGGCGAGCAGTACTTC. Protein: CASSPAGTRGEQYF.

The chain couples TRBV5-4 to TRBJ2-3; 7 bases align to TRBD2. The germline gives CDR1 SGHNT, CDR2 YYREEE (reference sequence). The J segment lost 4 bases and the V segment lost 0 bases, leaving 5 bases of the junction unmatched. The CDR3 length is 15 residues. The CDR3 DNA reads TGTGCCAGCAGCTTGGTTGGGAGGGCAGCAGATACGCAGTATTTT. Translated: CASSLVGRAADTQYF.